The T cell receptor (beta chain) under discussion was sequenced for a study of T cell changes during pregnancy in multiple sclerosis. The CDR3 sequence is 16 residues long. From germline, CDR1 is LNHDA and CDR2 SQIVND (reference sequence). Trimming took off 7 bases at V and 7 bases at J, with 23 bases between the two ends. The repertoire was sequenced with immunoSEQ multiplex PCR; TCRdb's copy has only in-frame clones and lacks some. This sample yields 95,000 to 100,000 clones, of which around 92% are seen a single time; around 3.2% belongs to the top ten. The sample here was peripheral blood, taken in the second trimester of pregnancy. The chain is built from TRBV19 and TRBJ1-5; D unclear. The clonotype comes from a female donor with multiple sclerosis, enrolled in a pregnancy study. The CDR3 region has the DNA TGTGCCAGTACCCCCCTCCTCGGGAAGGGCGGACAGCCCCAGCATTTT. Residues: CASTPLLGKGGQPQHF. Combining the CDR3 with reference TRBV19 and TRBJ1-5 gives the whole variable domain DGGITQSPKYLFRKEGQNVTLSCEQNLNHDAMYWYRQDPGQGLRLIYYSQIVNDFQKGDIAEGYSVSREKKESFPLTVTSAQKNPTAFYLCASTPLLGKGGQPQHFGDGTRLSIL.